The T cell receptor beta chain described here comes from a study of cytomegalovirus exposure and HLA in healthy donors. Study background: The 95 million to 120 million unique TCR beta sequences, from roughly 170 million T cells, were found by an earlier analysis. Study outcomes and limitations: Later analysis identified a missense DCLRE1C variant that was linked to TCR beta V- and J-gene trimming. A later analysis showed that HLA-associated TCR beta chains had undergone more clonal expansion than equally common others. Indistinguishability led to the exclusion of some V segments, TRBV6-2 and TRBV6-3 included.

In regard to this clone: Its antigen is as yet unknown.

V lost 2 bases, J lost 1 base, and 8 bases stayed unmatched. Germline assignment: CDR1 SGHNT and CDR2 YYREEE (reference sequence). This CDR3 region has 16 residues. The study ran its PCR with 60 Vbeta and 13 Jbeta primers. Clones were sequenced by immunoSEQ multiplex PCR, and TCRdb holds only the in-frame ones, with some missing. The sample records more than 85,000 clones, roughly 73% being singletons. Sequencing used PBMCs. The sequence came from a boy younger than 18 in good health and CMV-seronegative. The chain has TRBV5-4 and TRBJ1-1; 7 bases line up with TRBD1. The CDR3 protein is CASSFGFHRGNTEAFF. The CDR3 nucleotides are TGTGCCAGCAGCTTCGGTTTTCACAGGGGGAACACTGAAGCTTTCTTT.